This T cell receptor beta chain was retrieved from a study of blood T cell repertoires in COVID-19. Only in-frame clones appear in the TCRdb table, and some are missing; sequencing was by immunoSEQ multiplex PCR. In the table there are more than 95,000 clones, around 90% of which are singletons. The germline CDR1 and CDR2 sequences are SEHNR and FQNEAQ (reference sequence). The germline V and J ends were trimmed by 4 bases and 0 bases, with 11 bases remaining between them. There are 15 residues in the CDR3. The rearrangement joins TRBV7-9 to TRBJ2-3, with D possibly being TRBD2 (5 bases). The sample taken for sequencing was peripheral blood. This clonotype was obtained from a human donor in a cohort sampled during active COVID-19. The CDR3 reads CASSSSGHSTDTQYF. CDR3 bases: TGTGCCAGCAGCTCCAGCGGTCATAGCACAGATACGCAGTATTTT.